Each of the 19 T cell receptor beta chains below was sequenced from the same sample in a study of blood T cell repertoires in COVID-19. The repertoire was sequenced with immunoSEQ multiplex PCR; TCRdb's copy has only in-frame clones and lacks some. Of roughly 670,000 clones in the sample, about nine tenths are singletons; the top ten hold under 0.3%. The sample was peripheral blood. The receptors originated from a woman aged 18-29 years with acute or convalescent COVID-19.

This chain joins TRBV7-2 and TRBJ1-2; the D is unclear. V was trimmed by 0 bases and J by 0 bases, leaving 5 bases between them. The CDR3 is made up of 14 amino acids. Germline CDR1 SGHTA, CDR2 FQGNSA. The chain's CDR3 is CASSLATANYGYTF. The CDR3 nucleotides read TGTGCCAGCAGCTTAGCCACAGCTAACTATGGCTACACCTTC.

The rearrangement joins TRBV15 to TRBJ1-5, with 7 bases lining up with TRBD1. With V trimmed by 7 bases and J by 4 bases, 4 bases remained unmatched. The CDR3 runs to 13 residues. Germline V lookup: CDR1 LNHNV, CDR2 YYDKDF (reference sequence). CDR3 region: CATTSGGNQPQHF. Written as DNA, the CDR3 is TGTGCCACCACATCAGGGGGTAATCAGCCCCAGCATTTT. The full variable domain, its missing parts supplied by reference TRBV15 and TRBJ1-5, is DAMVIQNPRYQVTQFGKPVTLSCSQTLNHNVMYWYQQKSSQAPKLLFHYYDKDFNNEADTPDNFQSRRPNTSFCFLDIRSPGLGDTAMYLCATTSGGNQPQHFGDGTRLSIL.

About this clone: This sample also contains other DNA sequences that code for the same CDR3. V gene TRBV6-5 combines with J gene TRBJ1-2; weak D call: TRBD1 (5 bases). Germline CDR1 reads MNHEY; CDR2 reads SVGAGI. CDR3 length equals 13 residues. V was shortened by 2 bases and J by 5 bases, with 9 bases between the two germline ends. DNA for the CDR3: TGTGCCAGCAGTTACGGGGGAGGATATGGCTACACCTTC. It specifies CASSYGGGYGYTF.

This chain links TRBV5-1 with TRBJ1-2; possibly TRBD1 for D (5 bases). Trimming took 4 bases from V and 0 from J, leaving 22 bases between them. This CDR3 has 18 residues. Germline CDR1 is SGHRS and CDR2 is YFSETQ. The CDR3 nucleotides read TGCGCCAGCAGCAGGCTGACAGTTTACTATGAAGCTAACTATGGCTACACCTTC. It specifies CASSRLTVYYEANYGYTF.

The chain couples TRBV6-6 to TRBJ1-4; D possibly corresponds to TRBD1 (5 bases). Germline assignment: CDR1 MNHNY and CDR2 SVGAGI (reference sequence). The CDR3 runs to 15 residues. With 2 bases removed from V and 5 bases from J, the gap between germline ends came to 12 bases. The CDR3 region has the DNA TGTGCCAGCAGTTACCCGGGTAGGGGCAATGAAAAACTGTTTTTT. Residues: CASSYPGRGNEKLFF.

This chain connects TRBV19 to TRBJ1-2, with D uncertain. This CDR3 has 12 residues. V was trimmed by 3 bases and J by 8 bases, leaving 10 bases between them. Per germline, CDR1 LNHDA and CDR2 SQIVND (reference sequence). Written as DNA, the CDR3 is TGTGCCAGTAGTATGTCTGCCTACGGCTACACCTTC. As protein: CASSMSAYGYTF.

The chain carries TRBV19 and TRBJ1-2; TRBD1 matches at 8 bases. J gave up 7 bases and V 6 bases, and 10 bases lay outside the gene matches. This CDR3 is built from 14 residues. In germline, CDR1 is LNHDA, CDR2 SQIVND (reference sequence). The CDR3 bases are TGTGCCAGTAGCAAACAGGGGGAAAGAGGTGGCTACACCTTC. Translated, it gives CASSKQGERGGYTF.

The chain links TRBV7-9 to TRBJ1-3; TRBD1 agrees at 7 bases. Germline V gene lookup returns CDR1 SEHNR and CDR2 FQNEAQ (reference sequence). This CDR3 region has 15 residues. V lost 5 bases, J lost 4 bases, and 8 bases stayed unmatched. The CDR3 DNA sequence: TGTGCCAGCAGCCCTACAGGGGTTGACGGAAACACCATATATTTT. It specifies CASSPTGVDGNTIYF.

The J gene is TRBJ1-1, the V gene TRBV6-5; possible D gene TRBD1, 6 bases. The CDR3 length is 15 residues. Germline CDR1 reads MNHEY; CDR2 reads SVGAGI. Trimming removed 2 bases from V and 2 bases from J, with 12 bases in between. This CDR3 is CASSYRSTGNTEAFF. CDR3 bases: TGTGCCAGCAGTTACCGATCGACAGGAAACACTGAAGCTTTCTTT.

The chain couples TRBV30 to TRBJ1-3; D not resolved. This CDR3 comprises 13 residues. Trimming cost V 2 bases and J 4 bases, with 9 bases left between them. Germline loops: CDR1 GTSNPN, CDR2 SVGIG (reference sequence). The chain's CDR3 is CAWSYSRGNTIYF. The DNA for the CDR3 is TGTGCCTGGAGTTACAGCAGGGGAAACACCATATATTTT.

The chain has TRBV27 and TRBJ1-2; TRBD1 agrees at 7 bases. This CDR3 region has 16 residues. Per the germline V gene, CDR1 is MNHEY and CDR2 is SMNVEV (reference sequence). With V trimmed by 4 bases and J by 3 bases, 11 bases remained unmatched. The CDR3 DNA is TGTGCCAGCAGTTCGCACGACAGGGTACTCTACTATGGCTACACCTTC. Protein sequence: CASSSHDRVLYYGYTF.

This rearrangement joins TRBV6-2 or TRBV6-3 to TRBJ2-2; D perhaps matches TRBD2 (6 bases). CDR3 size: 14 residues. Germline CDR1 MNHEY, CDR2 SVGEGT. Trimming left V 6 bases short and J 5 bases short, with 13 bases between. The CDR3 DNA is TGTGCCAGCAGCGGGGACTCGAGTACCGGGGAGCTGTTTTTT. It translates to CASSGDSSTGELFF.

The chain links TRBV6-5 to TRBJ1-1, with a weak D call TRBD1 (6 bases). The CDR3 runs to 13 residues. Per germline, CDR1 MNHEY and CDR2 SVGAGI. Trimming removed 6 bases at V and 6 bases at J, with 14 bases between. This chain's CDR3 is CASSIQGMAEAFF. The CDR3 DNA reads as TGTGCCAGCAGCATACAGGGAATGGCTGAAGCTTTCTTT.

The chain uses TRBV11-2 and TRBJ1-2, with TRBD1 matching 8 bases. V was pared by 6 bases and J by 7 bases, with 7 bases of the junction left unmatched. CDR1 SGHAT and CDR2 FQNNGV come from the germline V gene. The CDR3 is 13 residues long. CDR3 sequence reads: CASRAPGGGGYTF. The CDR3 DNA follows: TGTGCCAGCAGGGCCCCAGGGGGCGGTGGCTACACCTTC.

The chain is built from TRBV6-4 and TRBJ1-2; the match to TRBD1 covers 7 bases. The J segment lost 8 bases and the V segment lost 10 bases, leaving 19 bases of the junction unmatched. This CDR3 comprises 15 residues. From germline, CDR1 is MRHNA and CDR2 SNTAGT. CDR3 sequence: CATYLRSRAGGGYTF. For the CDR3, the DNA is TGTGCCACTTACCTACGGTCACGGGCAGGGGGAGGCTACACCTTC.

Remarks on this clone: The same CDR3 can be traced to other DNA sequences in this sample. The chain employs TRBV30 and TRBJ1-6, with 8 bases aligning to TRBD1. This CDR3 comprises 14 residues. Unmatched junction bases numbered 3, after V lost 0 bases and J lost 8 bases. Germline V CDR1 and CDR2: GTSNPN, SVGIG (reference sequence). In nucleotides, the CDR3 is TGTGCCTGGAGTGTTGGACAGGGTTATTCACCCCTCCACTTT. Amino acids: CAWSVGQGYSPLHF.

The rearrangement uses TRBV4-1 and TRBJ1-2; possible D gene TRBD1, 5 bases. Germline V gene sequence: CDR1 MGHRA, CDR2 YSYEKL. This CDR3 spans 15 amino acids. V lost 4 bases to trimming and J lost 2 bases, with 14 bases between them. The DNA of the CDR3 is TGCGCCAGCAGCCCCCTGTCGGGGGGGAACTATGGCTACACCTTC. Protein: CASSPLSGGNYGYTF.

DNA of the CDR3: TGTGCCAGCAGTTACCCACAGGGGGTAGACGTCTATGGCTACACCTTC. This translates into CASSYPQGVDVYGYTF. The chain is built from TRBV6-2 or TRBV6-3 and TRBJ1-2, with 8 bases matching TRBD1. This CDR3 has 16 residues. The germline V gene has CDR1 MNHEY and CDR2 SVGEGT. J was trimmed by 4 bases and V by 2 bases; bases with no gene match: 9.

The chain couples TRBV7-9 to TRBJ1-2; D gene ambiguous. Per the germline V gene, CDR1 is SEHNR and CDR2 is FQNEAQ (reference sequence). Trimming left V 7 bases short and J 7 bases short, with 16 bases between. CDR3 size: 13 residues. CDR3 sequence reads: CASTGSERPGYTF. For the CDR3, the DNA is TGTGCCAGCACCGGCTCCGAGAGGCCTGGCTACACCTTC.